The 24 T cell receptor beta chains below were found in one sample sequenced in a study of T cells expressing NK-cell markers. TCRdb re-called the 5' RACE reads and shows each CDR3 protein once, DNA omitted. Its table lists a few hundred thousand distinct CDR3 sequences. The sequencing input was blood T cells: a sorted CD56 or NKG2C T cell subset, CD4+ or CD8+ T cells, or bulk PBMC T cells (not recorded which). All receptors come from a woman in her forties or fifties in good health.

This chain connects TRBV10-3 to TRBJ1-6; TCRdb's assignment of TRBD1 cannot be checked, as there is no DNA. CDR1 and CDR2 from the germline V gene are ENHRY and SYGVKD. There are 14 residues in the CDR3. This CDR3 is CAISRDGVNSPLHF.

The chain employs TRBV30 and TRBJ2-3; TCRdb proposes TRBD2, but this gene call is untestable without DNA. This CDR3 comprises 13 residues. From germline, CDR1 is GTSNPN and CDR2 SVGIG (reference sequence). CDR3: CAWSGRSGLRAYF.

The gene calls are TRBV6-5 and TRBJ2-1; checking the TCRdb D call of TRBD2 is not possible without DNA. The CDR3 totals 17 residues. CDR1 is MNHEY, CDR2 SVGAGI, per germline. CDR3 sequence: CASSYSKLTSGSNEQFF.

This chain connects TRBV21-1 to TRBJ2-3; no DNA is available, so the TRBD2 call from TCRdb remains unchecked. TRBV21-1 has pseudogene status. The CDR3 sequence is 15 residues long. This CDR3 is CASSKGAGSTDTQYF.

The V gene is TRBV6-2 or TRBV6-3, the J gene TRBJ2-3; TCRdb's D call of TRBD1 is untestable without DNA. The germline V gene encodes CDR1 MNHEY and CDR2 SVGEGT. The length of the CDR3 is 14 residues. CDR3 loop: CASRRDAYPDTQYF.

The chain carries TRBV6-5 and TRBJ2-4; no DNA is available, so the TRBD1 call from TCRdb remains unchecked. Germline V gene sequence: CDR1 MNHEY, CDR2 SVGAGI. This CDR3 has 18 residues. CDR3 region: CASSYGGQGGVGKNIQYF.

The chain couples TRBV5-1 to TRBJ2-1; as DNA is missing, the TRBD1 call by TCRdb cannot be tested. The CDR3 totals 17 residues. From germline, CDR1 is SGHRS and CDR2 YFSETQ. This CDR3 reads CASSRFTSGGADNEQFF.

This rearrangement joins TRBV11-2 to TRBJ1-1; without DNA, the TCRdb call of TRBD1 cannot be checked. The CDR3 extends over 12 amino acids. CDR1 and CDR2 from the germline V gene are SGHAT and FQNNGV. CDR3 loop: CASSFGQGVPFF.

The CDR3 region is CATSDQKIRDENQPQHF. The genes are TRBV24-1 and TRBJ1-5; TCRdb indicates TRBD1, and absent DNA this call remains unverified. This CDR3 contains 17 residues. The germline CDR1 and CDR2 sequences are KGHDR and SFDVKD.

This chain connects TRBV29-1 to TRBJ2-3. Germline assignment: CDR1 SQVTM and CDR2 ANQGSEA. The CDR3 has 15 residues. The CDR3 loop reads CSVQIGWRFTDTQYF.

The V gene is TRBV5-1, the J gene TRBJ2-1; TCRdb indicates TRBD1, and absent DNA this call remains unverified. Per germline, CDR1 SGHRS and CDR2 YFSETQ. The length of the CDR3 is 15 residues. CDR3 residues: CASSPGIVDRAGQFF.

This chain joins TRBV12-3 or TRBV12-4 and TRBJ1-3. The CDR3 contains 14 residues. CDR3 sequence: CASRPSLAGNTIYF.

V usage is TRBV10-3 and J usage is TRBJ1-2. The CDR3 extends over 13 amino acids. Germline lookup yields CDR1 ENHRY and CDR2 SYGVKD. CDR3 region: CAISESIAYGYTF.

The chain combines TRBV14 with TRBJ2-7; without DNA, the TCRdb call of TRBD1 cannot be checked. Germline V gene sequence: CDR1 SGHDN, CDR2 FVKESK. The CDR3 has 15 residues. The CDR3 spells CASSQVGSFGAEQYF.

The CDR3: CASSESSGGKLFF. The rearrangement links TRBV2 to TRBJ1-4. The CDR3 loop spans 13 amino acids. Germline assignment: CDR1 SNHLY and CDR2 FYNNEI.

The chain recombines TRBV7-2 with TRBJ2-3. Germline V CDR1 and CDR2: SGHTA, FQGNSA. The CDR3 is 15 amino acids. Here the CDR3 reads CASSRYRSSTDTQYF.

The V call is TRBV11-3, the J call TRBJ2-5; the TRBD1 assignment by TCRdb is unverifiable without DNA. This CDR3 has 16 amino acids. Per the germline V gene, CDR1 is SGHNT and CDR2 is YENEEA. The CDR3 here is CASSLVGTGGWETQYF.

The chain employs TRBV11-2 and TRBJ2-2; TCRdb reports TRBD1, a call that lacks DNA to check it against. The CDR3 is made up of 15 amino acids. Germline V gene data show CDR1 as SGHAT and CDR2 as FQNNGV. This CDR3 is CASLGVAYDTGELFF.

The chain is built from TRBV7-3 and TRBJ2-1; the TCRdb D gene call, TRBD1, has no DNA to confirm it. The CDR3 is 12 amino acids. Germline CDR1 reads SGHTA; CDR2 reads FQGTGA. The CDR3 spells CASSPMGDEQFF.

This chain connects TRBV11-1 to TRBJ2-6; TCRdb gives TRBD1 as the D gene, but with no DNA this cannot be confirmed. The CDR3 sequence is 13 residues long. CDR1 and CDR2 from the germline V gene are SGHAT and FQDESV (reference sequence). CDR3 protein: CASSHWTANVLTF.

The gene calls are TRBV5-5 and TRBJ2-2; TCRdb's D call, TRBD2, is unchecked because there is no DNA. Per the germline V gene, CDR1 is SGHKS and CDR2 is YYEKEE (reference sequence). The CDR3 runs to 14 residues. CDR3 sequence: CASSWQEGTGELFF.

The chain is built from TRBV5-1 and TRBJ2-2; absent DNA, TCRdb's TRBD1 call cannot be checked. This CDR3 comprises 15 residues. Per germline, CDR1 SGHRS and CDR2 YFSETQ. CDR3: CASSLFGPGTGELFF. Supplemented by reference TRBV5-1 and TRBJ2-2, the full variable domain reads KAGVTQTPRYLIKTRGQQVTLSCSPISGHRSVSWYQQTPGQGLQFLFEYFSETQRNKGNFPGRFSGRQFSNSRSEMNVSTLELGDSALYLCASSLFGPGTGELFFGEGSRLTVL.

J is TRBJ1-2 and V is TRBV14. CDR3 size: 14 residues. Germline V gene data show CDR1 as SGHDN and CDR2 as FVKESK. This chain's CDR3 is CASSQDPREYGYTF.

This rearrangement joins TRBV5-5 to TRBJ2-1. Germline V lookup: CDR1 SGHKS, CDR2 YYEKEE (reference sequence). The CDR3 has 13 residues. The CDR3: CASSFNPWNEQFF.